This entry lists 3 T cell receptor beta chains sequenced from one sample in a study of T and B cells in COVID-19 patients. TRB was amplified from approximately 250-480 ng of blood genomic DNA. BIOMED2 TRB-A/B primer pools were used in multiplex TRB PCR. TCRdb re-called the multiplex PCR reads through MiXCR, storing one row per CDR3 protein. The sample includes 8,500 to 13,000 distinct CDR3 sequences, 30% of them seen just once. The sample taken for sequencing was blood. Every receptor here comes from a human donor with active COVID-19.

The chain employs TRBV11-2 and TRBJ1-6, with TRBD1 matching over 7 bases. In germline, CDR1 is SGHAT, CDR2 FQNNGV. This CDR3 region has 15 residues. J lost 9 bases, V lost 3 bases, and 8 bases had no gene match. CDR3 residues: CASSFEGTVSSPLHF. The CDR3 DNA reads as TGTGCCAGCAGCTTTGAAGGGACAGTGAGTTCACCCCTCCACTTT.

This clonotype was seen a few times. The gene calls are TRBV18 and TRBJ1-4, with D possibly being TRBD1 (5 bases). The V and J ends lost 6 bases and 8 bases respectively, with 13 bases between them. This CDR3 spans 13 amino acids. The germline gives CDR1 KGHSH, CDR2 LQKENI. This CDR3 is CASSSQGGEKLFF. CDR3 DNA sequence: TGTGCCAGCTCGTCTCAGGGAGGCGAAAAACTGTTTTTT.

The chain couples TRBV12-3 or TRBV12-4 to TRBJ2-2; 16 bases fit TRBD2. The CDR3 is 19 amino acids. Unmatched junction bases numbered 9, after V lost 4 bases and J lost 4 bases. The CDR3 spells CASSYGGLAGGPFTGELFF. The DNA for the CDR3 is TGTGCCAGCAGTTACGGGGGACTAGCGGGGGGGCCTTTCACCGGGGAGCTGTTTTTT.